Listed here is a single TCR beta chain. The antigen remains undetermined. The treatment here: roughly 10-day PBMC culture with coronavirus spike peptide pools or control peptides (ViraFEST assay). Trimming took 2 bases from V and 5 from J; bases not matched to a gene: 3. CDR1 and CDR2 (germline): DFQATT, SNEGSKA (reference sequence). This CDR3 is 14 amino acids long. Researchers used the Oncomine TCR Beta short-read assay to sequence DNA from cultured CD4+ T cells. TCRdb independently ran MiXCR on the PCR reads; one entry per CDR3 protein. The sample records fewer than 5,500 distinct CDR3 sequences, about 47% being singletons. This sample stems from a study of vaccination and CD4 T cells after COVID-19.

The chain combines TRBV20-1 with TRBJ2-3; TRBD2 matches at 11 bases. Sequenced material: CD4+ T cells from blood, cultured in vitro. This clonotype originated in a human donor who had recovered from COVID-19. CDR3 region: CSARLAGGIDTQYF. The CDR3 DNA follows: TGCAGTGCTAGATTAGCGGGGGGGATAGATACGCAGTATTTT.